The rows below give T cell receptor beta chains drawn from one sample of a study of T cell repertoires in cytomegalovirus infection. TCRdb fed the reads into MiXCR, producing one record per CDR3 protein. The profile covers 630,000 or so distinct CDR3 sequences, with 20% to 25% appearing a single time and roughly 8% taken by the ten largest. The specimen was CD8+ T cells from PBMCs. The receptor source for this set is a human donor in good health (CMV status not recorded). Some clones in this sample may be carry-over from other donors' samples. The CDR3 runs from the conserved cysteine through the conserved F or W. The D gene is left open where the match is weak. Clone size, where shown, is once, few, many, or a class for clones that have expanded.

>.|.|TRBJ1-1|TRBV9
TGTGCCAGCAGCGTAGAGGGTAACTCTGAAGCTTTCTTT
CASSVEGNSEAFF
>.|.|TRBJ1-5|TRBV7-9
TGTGCCAGCAGCCCGTTTGACGAGAATCAGCCCCAGCATTTT
CASSPFDENQPQHF
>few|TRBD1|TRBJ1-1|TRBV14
TGTGCCAGCAGCCAAGAACAGGGGTGGAACACTGAAGCTTTCTTT
CASSQEQGWNTEAFF
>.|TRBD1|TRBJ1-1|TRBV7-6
TGTGCCACCGTTGACAGGGGTCGCCAGAAAGCTTTCTTT
CATVDRGRQKAFF
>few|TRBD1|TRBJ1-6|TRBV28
TGTGCCAGCAGTTTTGCCGGGACAGGGGGTATTAATTCACCCCTCCACTTT
CASSFAGTGGINSPLHF
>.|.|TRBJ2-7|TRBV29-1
TGCAGCGTTGAAAAGAGGTCCCCCTACGAGCAGTACTTC
CSVEKRSPYEQYF
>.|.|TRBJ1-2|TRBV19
TGTGCCAGTGGGGCGACAGTTTCTAACTATGGCTACACCTTC
CASGATVSNYGYTF
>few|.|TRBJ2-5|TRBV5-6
TGTGCCAGCAGCTCACCGGGACCGGAGACCCAGTACTTC
CASSSPGPETQYF
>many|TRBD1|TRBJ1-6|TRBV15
TGTGCCACCAGCAGAGATGTAGACAGGGTATCTTCACCCCTCCACTTT
CATSRDVDRVSSPLHF
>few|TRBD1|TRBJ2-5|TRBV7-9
TGTGCCAGCATCCTCCCGGGACAGGGGACCCAGTACTTC
CASILPGQGTQYF
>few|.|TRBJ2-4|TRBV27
TGTGCCAGCAGTTCCGGGTCTCCTTTAAACATTCAGTACTTC
CASSSGSPLNIQYF
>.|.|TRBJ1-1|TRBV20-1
TGCAGTGCTAGAGGGGGGGAGACCACTGAAGCTTTCTTT
CSARGGETTEAFF
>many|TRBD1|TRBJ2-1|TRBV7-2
TGTGCCAGCAGCCCCTGGGACAGGGGGCTTGACAATGAGCAGTTCTTC
CASSPWDRGLDNEQFF
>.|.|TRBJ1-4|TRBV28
TGTGCCAGCAGCATGGGACACAAACTGTTTTTT
CASSMGHKLFF
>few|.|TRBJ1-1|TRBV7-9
TGTGCCAGCAGCGCAGACAGCACTGAAGCTTTCTTT
CASSADSTEAFF
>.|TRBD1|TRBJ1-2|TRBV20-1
TGCAGTGCTAGTACAGGGGTTTGGGATGGCTACACCTTC
CSASTGVWDGYTF
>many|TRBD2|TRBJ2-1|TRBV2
TGTGCCAGCAGTCCACTAGCGGGGGGTCTCGGCGATGAGCAGTTCTTC
CASSPLAGGLGDEQFF
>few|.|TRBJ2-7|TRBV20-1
TGCAGTGCTAGAGGGCTAGAGAGGGCCTACGAGCAGTACTTC
CSARGLERAYEQYF
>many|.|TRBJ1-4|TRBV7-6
TGTGCCAGCAGCTCCCGGGCCCCCATCCCGGATGAAAAACTGTTTTTT
CASSSRAPIPDEKLFF
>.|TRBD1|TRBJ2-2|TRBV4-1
TGCGCCAGCCTACAGGGGGCCGGGGAGCTGTTTTTT
CASLQGAGELFF
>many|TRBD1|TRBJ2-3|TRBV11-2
TGTGCCAGCAGCTACCATCCGCTGGGACAGGCGCTGCCCGATACGCAGTATTTT
CASSYHPLGQALPDTQYF
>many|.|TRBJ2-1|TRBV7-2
TGTGCCAGCAGCTTAGCGAGGAGCTCCTACAATGAGCAGTTCTTC
CASSLARSSYNEQFF
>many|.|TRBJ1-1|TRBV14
TGTGCCAGCAGCCTCAGACGGAGAGTCAGAGATACTGAAGCTTTCTTT
CASSLRRRVRDTEAFF
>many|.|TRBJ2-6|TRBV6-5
TGTGCCAGCAGTTACGGGGTCTCTGGGGCCAACGTCCTGACTTTC
CASSYGVSGANVLTF
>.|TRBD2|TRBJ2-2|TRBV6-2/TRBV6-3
TGTGCCAGCAGTTACGTTATCCTCCGGGAGGTCGGGGAGCTGTTTTTT
CASSYVILREVGELFF
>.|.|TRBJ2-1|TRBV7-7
TGTGCTAGCAGTCGGTACACACGCAATGAGCAGTTCTTC
CASSRYTRNEQFF
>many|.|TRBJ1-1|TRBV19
TGTGCCAGTAGGCCACGGACATCACGAAACACTGAAGCTTTCTTT
CASRPRTSRNTEAFF
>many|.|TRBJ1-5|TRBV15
TGTGCCACCAGCGTAACCAGTAGCAATCAGCCCCAGCATTTT
CATSVTSSNQPQHF
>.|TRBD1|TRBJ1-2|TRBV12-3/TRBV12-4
TGTGCCAGCAGTGGGACAGGGCATGGCTACACCTTC
CASSGTGHGYTF
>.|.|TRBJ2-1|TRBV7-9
TGTGCCAGCAGTCGAAACCCCAGCGGTCATTCCTACAATGAGCAGTTCTTC
CASSRNPSGHSYNEQFF
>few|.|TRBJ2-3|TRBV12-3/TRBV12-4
TGTGCCAGCAGTACTCAGGGGGGAAGCACAGATACGCAGTATTTT
CASSTQGGSTDTQYF